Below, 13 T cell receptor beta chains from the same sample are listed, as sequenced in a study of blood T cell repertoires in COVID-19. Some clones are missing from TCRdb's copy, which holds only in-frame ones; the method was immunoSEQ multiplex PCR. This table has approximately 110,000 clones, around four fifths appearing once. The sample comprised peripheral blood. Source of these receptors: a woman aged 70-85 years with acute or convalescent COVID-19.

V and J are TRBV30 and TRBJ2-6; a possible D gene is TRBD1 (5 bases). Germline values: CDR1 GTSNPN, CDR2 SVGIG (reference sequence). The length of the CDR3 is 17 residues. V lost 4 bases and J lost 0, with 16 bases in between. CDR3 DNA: TGTGCCTGGATCCGACAGCCTAAGTTCTCTGGGGCCAACGTCCTGACTTTC. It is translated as CAWIRQPKFSGANVLTF. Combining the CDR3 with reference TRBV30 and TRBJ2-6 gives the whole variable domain SQTIHQWPATLVQPVGSPLSLECTVEGTSNPNLYWYRQAAGRGLQLLFYSVGIGQISSEVPQNLSASRPQDRQFILSSKKLLLSDSGFYLCAWIRQPKFSGANVLTFGAGSRLTVL.

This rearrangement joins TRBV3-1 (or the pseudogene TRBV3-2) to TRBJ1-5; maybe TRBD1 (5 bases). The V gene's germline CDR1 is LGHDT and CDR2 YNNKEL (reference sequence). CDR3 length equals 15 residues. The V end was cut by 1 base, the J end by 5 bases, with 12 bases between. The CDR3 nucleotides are TGTGCCAGCAGCCAAGTTAGGGGAAACCATCAGCCCCAGCATTTT. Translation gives CASSQVRGNHQPQHF.

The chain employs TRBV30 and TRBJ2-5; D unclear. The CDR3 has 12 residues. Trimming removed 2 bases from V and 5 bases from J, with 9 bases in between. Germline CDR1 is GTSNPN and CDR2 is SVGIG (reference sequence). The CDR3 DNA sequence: TGTGCCTGGAGTTCTAGGTGGGAGACCCAGTACTTC. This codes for CAWSSRWETQYF.

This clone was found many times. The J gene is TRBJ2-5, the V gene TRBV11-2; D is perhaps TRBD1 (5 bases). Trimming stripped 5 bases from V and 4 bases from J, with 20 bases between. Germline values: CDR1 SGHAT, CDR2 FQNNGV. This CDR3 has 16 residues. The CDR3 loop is CASSPYRTELGETQYF. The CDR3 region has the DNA TGTGCCAGCAGCCCCTACAGGACGGAACTCGGAGAGACCCAGTACTTC.

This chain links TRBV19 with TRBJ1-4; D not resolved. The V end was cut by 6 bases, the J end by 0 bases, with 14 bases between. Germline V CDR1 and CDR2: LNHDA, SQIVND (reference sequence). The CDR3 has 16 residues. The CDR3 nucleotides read TGTGCCAGTAGCTCAACCCAGGCGCCAACTAATGAAAAACTGTTTTTT. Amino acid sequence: CASSSTQAPTNEKLFF.

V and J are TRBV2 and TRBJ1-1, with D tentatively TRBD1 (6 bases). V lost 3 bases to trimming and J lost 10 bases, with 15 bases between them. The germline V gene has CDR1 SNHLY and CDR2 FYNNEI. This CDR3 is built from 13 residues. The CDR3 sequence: CASSEWGQEVAFF. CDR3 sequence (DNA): TGTGCCAGCAGTGAGTGGGGGCAAGAAGTAGCTTTCTTT.

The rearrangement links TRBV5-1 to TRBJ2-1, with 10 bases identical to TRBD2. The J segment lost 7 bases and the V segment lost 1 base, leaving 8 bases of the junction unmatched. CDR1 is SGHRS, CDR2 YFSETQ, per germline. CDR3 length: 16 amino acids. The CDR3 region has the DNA TGCGCCAGCAGCTTGAAGAGCGGGGGGGCCGGTAATGAGCAGTTCTTC. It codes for CASSLKSGGAGNEQFF.

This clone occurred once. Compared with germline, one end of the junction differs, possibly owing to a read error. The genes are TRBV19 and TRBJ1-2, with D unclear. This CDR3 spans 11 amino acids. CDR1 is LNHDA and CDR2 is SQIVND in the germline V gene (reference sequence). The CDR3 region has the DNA TGTGCCAGTGGTATCTATCATGGCTACACCTTC. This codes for CASGIYHGYTF.

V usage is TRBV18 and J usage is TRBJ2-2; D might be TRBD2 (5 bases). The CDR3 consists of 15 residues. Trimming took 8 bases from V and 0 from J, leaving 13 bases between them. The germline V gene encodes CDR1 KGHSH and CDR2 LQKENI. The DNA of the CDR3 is TGTGCCAGCCCCGTAGAGGGTTCGAACACCGGGGAGCTGTTTTTT. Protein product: CASPVEGSNTGELFF.

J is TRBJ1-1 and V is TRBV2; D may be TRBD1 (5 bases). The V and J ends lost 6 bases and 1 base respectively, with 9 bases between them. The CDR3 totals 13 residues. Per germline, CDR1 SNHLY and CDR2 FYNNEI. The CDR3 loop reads CASSWGGNTEAFF. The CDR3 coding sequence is TGTGCCAGCAGCTGGGGGGGGAACACTGAAGCTTTCTTT.

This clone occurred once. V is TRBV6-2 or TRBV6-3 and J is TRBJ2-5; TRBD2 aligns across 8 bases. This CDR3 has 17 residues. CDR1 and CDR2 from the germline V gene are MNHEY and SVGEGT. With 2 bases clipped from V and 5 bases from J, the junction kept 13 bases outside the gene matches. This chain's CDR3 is CASSYGASGWSEETQYF. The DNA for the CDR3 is TGTGCCAGCAGTTACGGGGCTAGCGGGTGGTCTGAGGAGACCCAGTACTTC.

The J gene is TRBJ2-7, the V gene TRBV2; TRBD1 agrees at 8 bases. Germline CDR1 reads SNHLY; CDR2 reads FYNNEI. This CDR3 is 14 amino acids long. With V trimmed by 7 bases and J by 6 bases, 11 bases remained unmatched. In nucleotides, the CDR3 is TGTGCCAGCACGTCGACAGGGGCTAGGGTCGAGCAGTACTTC. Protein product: CASTSTGARVEQYF.

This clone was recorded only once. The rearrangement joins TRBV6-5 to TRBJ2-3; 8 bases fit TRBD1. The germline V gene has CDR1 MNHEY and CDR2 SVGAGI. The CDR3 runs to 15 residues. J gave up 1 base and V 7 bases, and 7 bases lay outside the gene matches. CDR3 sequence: CASTRQGTGTDTQYF. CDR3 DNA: TGTGCCAGCACGAGACAGGGGACAGGCACAGATACGCAGTATTTT.